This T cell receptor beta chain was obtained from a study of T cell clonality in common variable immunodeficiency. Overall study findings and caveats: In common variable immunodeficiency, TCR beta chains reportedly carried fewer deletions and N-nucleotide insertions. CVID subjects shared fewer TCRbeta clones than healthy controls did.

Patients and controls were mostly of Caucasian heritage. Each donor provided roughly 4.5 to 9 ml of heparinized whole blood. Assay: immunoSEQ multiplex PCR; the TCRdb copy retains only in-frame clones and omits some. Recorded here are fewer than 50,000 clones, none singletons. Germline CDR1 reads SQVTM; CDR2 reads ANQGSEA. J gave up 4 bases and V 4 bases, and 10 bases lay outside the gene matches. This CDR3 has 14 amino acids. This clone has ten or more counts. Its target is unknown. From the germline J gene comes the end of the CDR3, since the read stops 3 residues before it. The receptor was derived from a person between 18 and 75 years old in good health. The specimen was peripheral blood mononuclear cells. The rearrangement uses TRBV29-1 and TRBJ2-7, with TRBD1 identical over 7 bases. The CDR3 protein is CSVGNRGLTYEQYF. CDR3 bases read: TGCAGCGTTGGGAACAGGGGTCTGACTTACGAG.